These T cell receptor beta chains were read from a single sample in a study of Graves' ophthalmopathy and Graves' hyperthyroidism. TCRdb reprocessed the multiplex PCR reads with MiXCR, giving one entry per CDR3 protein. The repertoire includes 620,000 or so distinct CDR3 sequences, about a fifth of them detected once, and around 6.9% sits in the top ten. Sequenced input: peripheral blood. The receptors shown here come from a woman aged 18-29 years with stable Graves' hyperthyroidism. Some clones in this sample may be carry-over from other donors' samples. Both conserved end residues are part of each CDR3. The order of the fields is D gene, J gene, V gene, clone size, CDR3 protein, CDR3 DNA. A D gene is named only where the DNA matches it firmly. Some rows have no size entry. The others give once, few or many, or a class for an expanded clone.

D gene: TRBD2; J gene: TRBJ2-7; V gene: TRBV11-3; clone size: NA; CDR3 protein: CASSTWTSGVYEQYF; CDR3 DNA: TGTGCCAGCAGCACCTGGACTAGCGGGGTCTACGAGCAGTACTTC
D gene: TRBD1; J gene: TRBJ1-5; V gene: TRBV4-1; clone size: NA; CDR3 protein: CARLRDRLNQPQHF; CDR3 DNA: TGCGCCAGACTACGGGACAGACTAAATCAGCCCCAGCATTTT
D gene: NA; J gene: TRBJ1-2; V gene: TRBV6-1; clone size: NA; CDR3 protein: CASSTQGPYGYTF; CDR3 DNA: TGTGCCAGCAGCACACAGGGCCCCTATGGCTACACCTTC
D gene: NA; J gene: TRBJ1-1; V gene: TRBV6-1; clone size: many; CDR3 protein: CASVETGKNTEAFF; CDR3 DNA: TGTGCCAGCGTGGAGACAGGAAAGAACACTGAAGCTTTCTTT
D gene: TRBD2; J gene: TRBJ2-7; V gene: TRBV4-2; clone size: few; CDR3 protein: CASSQGTSGIYEQYF; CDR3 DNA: TGTGCCAGCAGCCAAGGGACTAGCGGGATCTACGAGCAGTACTTC
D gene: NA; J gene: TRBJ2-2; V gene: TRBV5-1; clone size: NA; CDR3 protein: CASSAARGQHTGELFF; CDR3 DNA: TGCGCCAGCAGCGCGGCTAGGGGCCAACACACCGGGGAGCTGTTTTTT
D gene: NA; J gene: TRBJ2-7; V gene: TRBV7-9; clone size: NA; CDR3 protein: CASSPRQLGEQYF; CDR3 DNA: TGTGCCAGCAGCCCACGACAGCTGGGCGAGCAGTACTTC
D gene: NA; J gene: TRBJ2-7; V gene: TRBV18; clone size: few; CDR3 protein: CASSADTYEQYF; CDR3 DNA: TGTGCCAGCTCAGCCGACACATACGAGCAGTACTTC
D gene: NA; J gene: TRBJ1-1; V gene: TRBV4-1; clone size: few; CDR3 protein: CASSHSGGVGYTEAFF; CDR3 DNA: TGCGCCAGCAGCCATTCCGGGGGGGTCGGCTACACTGAAGCTTTCTTT
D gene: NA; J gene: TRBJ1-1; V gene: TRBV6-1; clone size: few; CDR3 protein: CASLRMNTEAFF; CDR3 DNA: TGTGCCAGCCTGAGGATGAACACTGAAGCTTTCTTT
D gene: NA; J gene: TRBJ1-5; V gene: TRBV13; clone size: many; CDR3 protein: CASSLGRGPSNQPQHF; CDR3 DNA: TGTGCCAGCAGCCTTGGGCGGGGGCCGAGCAATCAGCCCCAGCATTTT
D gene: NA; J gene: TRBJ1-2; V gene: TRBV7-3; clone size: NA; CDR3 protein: CASSLVAQYGYTF; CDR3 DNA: TGTGCCAGCAGCTTAGTAGCGCAGTATGGCTACACCTTC
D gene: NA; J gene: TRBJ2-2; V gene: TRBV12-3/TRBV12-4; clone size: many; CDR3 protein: CATSPVGGPPTGELFF; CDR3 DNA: TGTGCCACCTCACCGGTCGGGGGGCCGCCCACCGGGGAGCTGTTTTTT
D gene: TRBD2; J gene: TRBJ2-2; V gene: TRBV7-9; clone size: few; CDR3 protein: CASRPSGRGTGELFF; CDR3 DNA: TGTGCCAGCAGACCTAGCGGGAGGGGAACCGGGGAGCTGTTTTTT
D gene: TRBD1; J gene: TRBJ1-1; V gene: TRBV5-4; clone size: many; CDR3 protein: CASSAPPDRDNEAFF; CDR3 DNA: TGTGCCAGCAGCGCCCCACCGGACAGGGACAACGAAGCTTTCTTT
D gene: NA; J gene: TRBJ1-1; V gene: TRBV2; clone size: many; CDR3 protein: CASMRGTEAFF; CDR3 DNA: TGTGCCAGCATGAGGGGCACTGAAGCTTTCTTT
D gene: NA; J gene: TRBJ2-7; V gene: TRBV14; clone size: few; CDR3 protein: CASSQVGVSYEQYF; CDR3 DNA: TGTGCCAGCAGCCAAGTTGGGGTCTCCTACGAGCAGTACTTC
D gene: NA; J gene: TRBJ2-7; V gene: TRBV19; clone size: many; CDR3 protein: CASSISASTYEQYF; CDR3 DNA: TGTGCCAGTAGTATATCCGCGTCGACCTACGAGCAGTACTTC
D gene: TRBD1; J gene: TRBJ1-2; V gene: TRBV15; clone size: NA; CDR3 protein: CATSRGGTGGRGYTF; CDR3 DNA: TGTGCCACCAGCCGGGGTGGGACAGGGGGCAGAGGCTACACCTTC
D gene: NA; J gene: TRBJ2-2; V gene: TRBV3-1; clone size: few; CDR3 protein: CASSQGGAQTGELFF; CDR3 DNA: TGTGCCAGCAGCCAAGGGGGGGCGCAAACCGGGGAGCTGTTTTTT
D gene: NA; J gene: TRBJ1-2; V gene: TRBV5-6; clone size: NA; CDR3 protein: CASSHRDGMANGYTF; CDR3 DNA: TGTGCCAGCAGCCACAGGGACGGCATGGCGAATGGCTACACCTTC
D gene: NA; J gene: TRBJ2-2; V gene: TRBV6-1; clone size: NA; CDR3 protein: CASSDMAPGELFF; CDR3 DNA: TGTGCCAGCAGTGATATGGCGCCCGGGGAGCTGTTTTTT
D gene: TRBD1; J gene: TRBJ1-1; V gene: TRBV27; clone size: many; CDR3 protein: CASSKDRGLTEAFF; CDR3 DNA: TGTGCCAGCAGCAAGGACAGGGGGCTCACTGAAGCTTTCTTT
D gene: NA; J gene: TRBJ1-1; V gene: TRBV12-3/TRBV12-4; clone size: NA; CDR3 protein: CASSYSRDFTEAFF; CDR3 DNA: TGTGCCAGCAGTTACAGCAGGGACTTCACTGAAGCTTTCTTT
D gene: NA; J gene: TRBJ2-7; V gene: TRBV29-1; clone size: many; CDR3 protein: CSVLQGYEQYF; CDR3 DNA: TGCAGCGTTTTACAGGGCTACGAGCAGTACTTC
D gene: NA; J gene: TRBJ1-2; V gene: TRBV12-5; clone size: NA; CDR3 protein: CASGFPGGYGYTF; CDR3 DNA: TGTGCTAGTGGTTTCCCTGGGGGTTACGGCTACACCTTC
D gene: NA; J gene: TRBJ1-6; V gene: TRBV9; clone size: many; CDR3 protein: CASSVGQFNSPLHF; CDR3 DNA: TGTGCCAGCAGCGTAGGACAGTTTAATTCACCCCTCCACTTT
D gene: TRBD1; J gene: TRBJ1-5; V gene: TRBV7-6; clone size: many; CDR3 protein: CASSLEGGDGLSQPQHF; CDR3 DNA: TGTGCCAGCAGCTTGGAAGGGGGCGATGGTTTAAGTCAGCCCCAGCATTTT
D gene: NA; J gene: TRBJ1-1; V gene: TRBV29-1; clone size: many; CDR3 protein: CSVEDGRLNTEAFF; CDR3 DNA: TGCAGCGTTGAAGACGGCAGATTGAACACTGAAGCTTTCTTT
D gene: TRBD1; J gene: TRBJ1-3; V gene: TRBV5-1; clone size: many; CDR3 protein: CASSLTGGVFGNTIYF; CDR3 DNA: TGCGCCAGCAGCTTGACAGGGGGCGTTTTTGGAAACACCATATATTTT
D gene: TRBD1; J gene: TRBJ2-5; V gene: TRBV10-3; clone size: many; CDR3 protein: CAIKGQGYIETQYF; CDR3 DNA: TGTGCCATCAAAGGACAGGGTTATATCGAGACCCAGTACTTC
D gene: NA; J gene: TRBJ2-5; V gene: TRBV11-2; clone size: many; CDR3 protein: CASSIQPTARETQYF; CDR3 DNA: TGTGCCAGCAGCATACAACCGACAGCGAGGGAGACCCAGTACTTC
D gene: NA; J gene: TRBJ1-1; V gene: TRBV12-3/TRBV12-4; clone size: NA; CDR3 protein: CASSYGTSTEAFF; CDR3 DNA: TGTGCCAGCAGTTACGGGACTTCAACTGAAGCTTTCTTT
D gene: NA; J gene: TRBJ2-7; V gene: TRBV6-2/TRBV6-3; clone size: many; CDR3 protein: CASSQHSLGGYEQYF; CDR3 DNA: TGTGCCAGCAGTCAACACTCCCTCGGCGGCTACGAGCAGTACTTC
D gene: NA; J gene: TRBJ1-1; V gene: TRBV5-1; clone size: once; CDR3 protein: CASSLADQVTEAFF; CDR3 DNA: TGCGCCAGCAGCTTAGCGGACCAGGTTACTGAAGCTTTCTTT
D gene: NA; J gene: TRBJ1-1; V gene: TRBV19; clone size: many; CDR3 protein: CASSISNRGNTEAFF; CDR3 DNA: TGTGCCAGTAGTATTAGTAATCGCGGGAACACTGAAGCTTTCTTT
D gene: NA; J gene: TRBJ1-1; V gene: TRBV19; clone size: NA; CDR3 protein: CASKQFNTEAFF; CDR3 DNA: TGTGCCAGTAAACAGTTTAACACTGAAGCTTTCTTT
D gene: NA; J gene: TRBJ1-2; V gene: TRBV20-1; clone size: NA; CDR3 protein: CSARGEGLDYGYTF; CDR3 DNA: TGCAGTGCTAGAGGGGAGGGGCTGGACTATGGCTACACCTTC
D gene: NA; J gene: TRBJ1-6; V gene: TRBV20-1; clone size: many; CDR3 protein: CSTGRPYNSPLHF; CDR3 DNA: TGCAGTACCGGACGGCCTTATAATTCACCCCTCCACTTT
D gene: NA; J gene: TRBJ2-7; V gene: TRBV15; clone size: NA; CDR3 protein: CATSSGLASYEQYF; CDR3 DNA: TGTGCCACCAGCAGTGGGTTGGCCTCCTACGAGCAGTACTTC
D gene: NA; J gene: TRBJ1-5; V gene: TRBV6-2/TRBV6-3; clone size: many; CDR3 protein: CASSYSGVHDQPQHF; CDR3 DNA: TGTGCCAGCAGTTACTCGGGGGTCCACGATCAGCCCCAGCATTTT
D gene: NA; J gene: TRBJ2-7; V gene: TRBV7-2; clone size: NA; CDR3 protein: CASNTWRDSYEQYF; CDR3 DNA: TGTGCCAGCAACACCTGGCGAGATTCCTACGAGCAGTACTTC